Listed below are T cell receptor beta chains from one sample, sequenced in a study of T cell responses to AZD1222 COVID-19 vaccine. The repertoire was sequenced with immunoSEQ multiplex PCR; TCRdb's copy has only in-frame clones and lacks some. Altogether 130,000 to 150,000 clones are present, about 86% being singletons, with the ten largest covering over 4.5%. The specimen was peripheral blood, collected 28 days after the second AZD1222 dose. These receptors came from an adult who received the AZD1222 COVID-19 vaccine. Each CDR3 is given with its conserved first and last residue. The order of the fields is CDR3 DNA, CDR3 protein, V gene, D gene, clone size, CDR3 length, J gene. A D gene is named only where the DNA matches it firmly. A row's size may be missing; if present it is once, few, many or a size class.

DNA: TGTGCCAGCAGCTTACGGCTAGCGGAGCCCTACGAGCAGTACTTC; CDR3: CASSLRLAEPYEQYF; V: TRBV7-4; D: TRBD2; size: few; length: 15; J: TRBJ2-7
DNA: TGCGCCAGCAGCCAAGAGGTGGAGGGTAGGGAGCTGTTTTTT; CDR3: CASSQEVEGRELFF; V: TRBV4-1; D: -; size: -; length: 14; J: TRBJ2-2
DNA: TGTGCCAGCAGCACCAGCTCTGGAAACACCATATATTTT; CDR3: CASSTSSGNTIYF; V: TRBV9; D: -; size: -; length: 13; J: TRBJ1-3
DNA: TGTGCCAGCAGAGTCGACAAAAACACTGAAGCTTTCTTT; CDR3: CASRVDKNTEAFF; V: TRBV2; D: -; size: -; length: 13; J: TRBJ1-1
DNA: TGTGCCAGCAGGGGTTTGAGGAACACTGAAGCTTTCTTT; CDR3: CASRGLRNTEAFF; V: TRBV25-1; D: -; size: -; length: 13; J: TRBJ1-1
DNA: TGTGCCAGCAGCTACACCGGAGATACGCAGTATTTT; CDR3: CASSYTGDTQYF; V: TRBV11-2; D: -; size: -; length: 12; J: TRBJ2-3
DNA: TGTGCCAGCAGCTTGGGGTCACAAGCGGGGAACACCGGGGAGCTGTTTTTT; CDR3: CASSLGSQAGNTGELFF; V: TRBV5-4; D: -; size: -; length: 17; J: TRBJ2-2
DNA: TGTGCCAGCAACCTTCAGCGGGAGGTCCCCTACGAGCAGTACTTC; CDR3: CASNLQREVPYEQYF; V: TRBV6-5; D: TRBD2; size: -; length: 15; J: TRBJ2-7
DNA: TGCAGCGTGCCCGAGGGGGGGTCTGGCTACACCTTC; CDR3: CSVPEGGSGYTF; V: TRBV29-1; D: -; size: -; length: 12; J: TRBJ1-2
DNA: TGCGCCAGCAGGCCTCGGGGGCCGCGGCTAGAAAAACTGTTTTTT; CDR3: CASRPRGPRLEKLFF; V: TRBV23-1; D: -; size: -; length: 15; J: TRBJ1-4
DNA: TGTGCCAGCATGTTCGATTGGGGGAATGAGCAGTTCTTC; CDR3: CASMFDWGNEQFF; V: TRBV2; D: -; size: -; length: 13; J: TRBJ2-1
DNA: TGTGCCAGCAGGACAGGGTTCGGTGGCGGCTACACCTTC; CDR3: CASRTGFGGGYTF; V: TRBV6-5; D: TRBD1; size: -; length: 13; J: TRBJ1-2
DNA: TGTGCCAGCAGCTACTCCCTGGGGCAGGGTGAAAAACTGTTTTTT; CDR3: CASSYSLGQGEKLFF; V: TRBV7-9; D: -; size: once; length: 15; J: TRBJ1-4
DNA: TGTGCCAGCAGCTTAGAGGGGAGCGGGAGCTCCTACAATGAGCAGTTCTTC; CDR3: CASSLEGSGSSYNEQFF; V: TRBV11-3; D: TRBD2; size: -; length: 17; J: TRBJ2-1
DNA: TGTGCCACCAGTGCCTCCTCGCTCAGGGGAAAGAACACCGGGGAGCTGTTTTTT; CDR3: CATSASSLRGKNTGELFF; V: TRBV24-1; D: -; size: -; length: 18; J: TRBJ2-2
DNA: TGTGCCAGCAGTTACACCGATATAGGGGTGGGCACTGAAGCTTTCTTT; CDR3: CASSYTDIGVGTEAFF; V: TRBV6-5; D: -; size: -; length: 16; J: TRBJ1-1
DNA: TGTGCCAGTAGTAGCCGGGACAGATTTAGCTCCTATAATTCACCCCTCCACTTT; CDR3: CASSSRDRFSSYNSPLHF; V: TRBV19; D: TRBD1; size: -; length: 18; J: TRBJ1-6
DNA: TGTGCCAGCAGAGCCCTATCTGGCACAGATACGCAGTATTTT; CDR3: CASRALSGTDTQYF; V: TRBV3-1/TRBV3-2; D: -; size: -; length: 14; J: TRBJ2-3
DNA: TGCGCCCCCGGTGGGGCGGGACAGTTCATGAACACTGAAGCTTTCTTT; CDR3: CAPGGAGQFMNTEAFF; V: TRBV10-2; D: TRBD1; size: once; length: 16; J: TRBJ1-1
DNA: TGTGCCAGCAGCGCATTCTCTGGACAGGGGGGAGATGGCTACACCTTC; CDR3: CASSAFSGQGGDGYTF; V: TRBV7-9; D: TRBD1; size: -; length: 16; J: TRBJ1-2
DNA: TGCAGTTATGGGACAGCTGAAACTCAGTACTTC; CDR3: CSYGTAETQYF; V: TRBV29-1; D: TRBD1; size: once; length: 11; J: TRBJ2-4
DNA: TGTGCCAGCAGCAATGAGTGGGGGGACTCCTACGAGCAGTACTTC; CDR3: CASSNEWGDSYEQYF; V: TRBV6-2/TRBV6-3; D: -; size: -; length: 15; J: TRBJ2-7
DNA: TGTGCCAGCAGCTTTTTCGGGGAGCTGTTTTTT; CDR3: CASSFFGELFF; V: TRBV11-2; D: -; size: -; length: 11; J: TRBJ2-2
DNA: TGCAGTGCTAGCGACACAGATACGCAGTATTTT; CDR3: CSASDTDTQYF; V: TRBV20-1; D: -; size: -; length: 11; J: TRBJ2-3
DNA: TGTGCCAGCAGTCTAGATACGCAGTATTTT; CDR3: CASSLDTQYF; V: TRBV2; D: -; size: -; length: 10; J: TRBJ2-3
DNA: TGTGCCAGCAGTTTAGCCCCCTACAGGCCTTTTAATGAAAAACTGTTTTTT; CDR3: CASSLAPYRPFNEKLFF; V: TRBV28; D: -; size: -; length: 17; J: TRBJ1-4
DNA: TGTGCCAGCTCTCAAACCTCGGACAGGGGGGGCTATGGCTACACCTTC; CDR3: CASSQTSDRGGYGYTF; V: TRBV18; D: TRBD1; size: -; length: 16; J: TRBJ1-2
DNA: TGTGCCAGCAGCCAAACTACCTTTGCCTATGGCTACACCTTC; CDR3: CASSQTTFAYGYTF; V: TRBV6-5; D: -; size: -; length: 14; J: TRBJ1-2
DNA: TGTGCCAGTAGCCGACAGGGAACCCCTGGAAACACCATATATTTT; CDR3: CASSRQGTPGNTIYF; V: TRBV19; D: TRBD1; size: -; length: 15; J: TRBJ1-3
DNA: TGTGCCAGCAGTTCCACAGGGACTGGAAACACCATATATTTT; CDR3: CASSSTGTGNTIYF; V: TRBV28; D: -; size: -; length: 14; J: TRBJ1-3
DNA: TGTGCCAGTAGTATAGGATACGAGACGGACGAGCAGTACTTC; CDR3: CASSIGYETDEQYF; V: TRBV19; D: -; size: -; length: 14; J: TRBJ2-7
DNA: TGTGCCAGCACCGACAGGGGGGTGATGGATGGCTACACCTTC; CDR3: CASTDRGVMDGYTF; V: TRBV21-1; D: -; size: -; length: 14; J: TRBJ1-2
DNA: TGTGCCAGCAGCCAAGTGGGGGGTGGGGCAAGCTCGGGTGGAGCTTTCTTT; CDR3: CASSQVGGGASSGGAFF; V: TRBV3-1/TRBV3-2; D: -; size: -; length: 17; J: TRBJ1-1
DNA: TGTGCCAGCAGCTTTCCGAATTCACCCCTCCACTTT; CDR3: CASSFPNSPLHF; V: TRBV7-9; D: -; size: -; length: 12; J: TRBJ1-6
DNA: TGTGCCAGCAGCCCGGGACCGGCGGGGGGCTACACCTTC; CDR3: CASSPGPAGGYTF; V: TRBV12-3/TRBV12-4; D: -; size: -; length: 13; J: TRBJ1-2
DNA: TGTGCCAGCAGCCCCGACAGTCCTGGAAACACCATATATTTT; CDR3: CASSPDSPGNTIYF; V: TRBV7-9; D: -; size: once; length: 14; J: TRBJ1-3
DNA: TGTGCCTGGAGTCTGATAGGTAACGATGAGCAGTTCTTC; CDR3: CAWSLIGNDEQFF; V: TRBV30; D: -; size: -; length: 13; J: TRBJ2-1
DNA: TGTGCCAGCCACGGGACTCCGAACACTGAAGCTTTCTTT; CDR3: CASHGTPNTEAFF; V: TRBV11-2; D: -; size: -; length: 13; J: TRBJ1-1
DNA: TGTGCCAGCAGCCCCCTGGGTTCAGGGGACAGTGACTATGGCTACACCTTC; CDR3: CASSPLGSGDSDYGYTF; V: TRBV11-2; D: TRBD1; size: -; length: 17; J: TRBJ1-2
DNA: TGTGCCAGCAGTCTCCCAGGGGGCGGGCTGGACATTCAGTACTTC; CDR3: CASSLPGGGLDIQYF; V: TRBV2; D: TRBD1; size: -; length: 15; J: TRBJ2-4
DNA: TGTGCCAGCAGCCAAGTCACCGGGGAGCTGTTTTTT; CDR3: CASSQVTGELFF; V: TRBV3-1/TRBV3-2; D: -; size: -; length: 12; J: TRBJ2-2
DNA: TGCGCCAGCAGCCGGGCCGGTGCCGAGCAGTACTTC; CDR3: CASSRAGAEQYF; V: TRBV4-1; D: -; size: -; length: 12; J: TRBJ2-7
DNA: TGTGCCAGCAGCGTCCTCGGGGGAGACACTGAAGCTTTCTTT; CDR3: CASSVLGGDTEAFF; V: TRBV9; D: -; size: -; length: 14; J: TRBJ1-1
DNA: TGTGCCAGCAGTTTAAGGCGGGGAAGCAGGGGCCAGCCCCAGCATTTT; CDR3: CASSLRRGSRGQPQHF; V: TRBV28; D: -; size: once; length: 16; J: TRBJ1-5
DNA: TGTGCCAGCAGCCAAGGGGGGGCCGGAGCTTTCTTT; CDR3: CASSQGGAGAFF; V: TRBV3-1/TRBV3-2; D: -; size: -; length: 12; J: TRBJ1-1
DNA: TGTGCCATCAGTGCTGGACGGGCGGGCTACGAGCAGTACTTC; CDR3: CAISAGRAGYEQYF; V: TRBV10-3; D: -; size: -; length: 14; J: TRBJ2-7
DNA: TGTGCCAGCAGCTTACTAGGGACCCCCTCTGGGGCCAACGTCCTGACTTTC; CDR3: CASSLLGTPSGANVLTF; V: TRBV7-9; D: -; size: -; length: 17; J: TRBJ2-6
DNA: TGTGCCAGCAGACCCGACGGCACCAACTATGGCTACACCTTC; CDR3: CASRPDGTNYGYTF; V: TRBV7-2; D: -; size: -; length: 14; J: TRBJ1-2
DNA: TGTGCCAGCAGGGGAACAAGGTCGGGTTACAATGAGCAGTTCTTC; CDR3: CASRGTRSGYNEQFF; V: TRBV2; D: -; size: -; length: 15; J: TRBJ2-1
DNA: TGCGCCAGCAGCAGGGCACCGCTCATCTACGAGCAGTACTTC; CDR3: CASSRAPLIYEQYF; V: TRBV4-1; D: -; size: -; length: 14; J: TRBJ2-7
DNA: TGTGCCATCAGCTCTGACAGGTCCGGAAACACTGAAGCTTTCTTT; CDR3: CAISSDRSGNTEAFF; V: TRBV10-3; D: -; size: -; length: 15; J: TRBJ1-1
DNA: TGTGCCAGCAGCTTCGGGACGTACCCCTACGAGCAGTACTTC; CDR3: CASSFGTYPYEQYF; V: TRBV5-4; D: -; size: -; length: 14; J: TRBJ2-7
DNA: TGTGCCAGCAGTTCGTCGGACAGGCGGTCGCCCCAGCATTTT; CDR3: CASSSSDRRSPQHF; V: TRBV3-1/TRBV3-2; D: TRBD1; size: -; length: 14; J: TRBJ1-5
DNA: TGTGCCAGCAGCGGACAGGGGGACACTGAAGCTTTCTTT; CDR3: CASSGQGDTEAFF; V: TRBV3-1/TRBV3-2; D: TRBD1; size: once; length: 13; J: TRBJ1-1
DNA: TGTGCCAGCAGCCAAGAATACCAGAACAATGAAAAACTGTTTTTT; CDR3: CASSQEYQNNEKLFF; V: TRBV3-1/TRBV3-2; D: -; size: -; length: 15; J: TRBJ1-4
DNA: TGTGCCAGCAGCCAACTTTCCGGCAGTGATAGTGAGCAGTTCTTC; CDR3: CASSQLSGSDSEQFF; V: TRBV3-1/TRBV3-2; D: -; size: -; length: 15; J: TRBJ2-1
DNA: TGCGCCAGCAGTGTCGTACGGTACGAGCAGTACTTC; CDR3: CASSVVRYEQYF; V: TRBV10-2; D: -; size: -; length: 12; J: TRBJ2-7
DNA: TGTGCCAGAAGCTCCATGGCCTCCTACAATGAGCAGTTCTTC; CDR3: CARSSMASYNEQFF; V: TRBV5-3; D: -; size: -; length: 14; J: TRBJ2-1